These 18 T cell receptor beta chains share one sample of origin, sequenced in a study of blood T cell repertoires in COVID-19. Data came from immunoSEQ multiplex PCR; TCRdb stores just in-frame clones and leaves some out. In the table there are 100,000 to 150,000 clones, 75% to 90% of which are singletons. Input material: peripheral blood. Source of these receptors: a woman over 75 with COVID-19, enrolled during active disease.

A few counts support this clone. The chain joins TRBV6-1 to TRBJ1-1; unclear D gene. With 5 bases removed from V and 1 base from J, the gap between germline ends came to 11 bases. CDR3 length: 14 residues. Germline assignment: CDR1 MNHNS and CDR2 SASEGT. The chain's CDR3 is CASSYAETNTEAFF. As DNA, the CDR3 is TGTGCCAGCAGTTATGCGGAGACGAACACTGAAGCTTTCTTT.

The chain combines TRBV7-6 with TRBJ2-2, with TRBD2 matching over 8 bases. CDR1 and CDR2 from the germline V gene are SGHVS and FNYEAQ. Losses at the gene ends were 0 bases for V and 3 bases for J; bases not matched to a gene: 6. The CDR3 spans 17 residues. The CDR3 protein is CASSLAGGRSDTGELFF. The DNA of the CDR3 is TGTGCCAGCAGCTTAGCGGGCGGGAGGTCGGACACCGGGGAGCTGTTTTTT. The variable domain in full, with the rest retrieved from reference TRBV7-6 and TRBJ2-2, is GAGVSQSPRYKVTKRGQDVALRCDPISGHVSLYWYRQALGQGPEFLTYFNYEAQQDKSGLPNDRFSAERPEGSISTLTIQRTEQRDSAMYRCASSLAGGRSDTGELFFGEGSRLTVL.

In DNA, the CDR3 is TGTGCCAGCAGCTTAGATGCGGGAGGGATAGATACGCAGTATTTT. It yields the protein CASSLDAGGIDTQYF. The rearrangement links TRBV7-6 to TRBJ2-3; TRBD2 agrees at 9 bases. In germline, CDR1 is SGHVS, CDR2 FNYEAQ. V trimming: 1 base; J trimming: 5 bases; junction bases outside the gene matches: 4. This CDR3 has 15 amino acids.

The rearrangement joins TRBV19 to TRBJ1-6; TRBD1 is a possible D gene (6 bases). CDR3 length: 14 amino acids. The germline CDR1 and CDR2 sequences are LNHDA and SQIVND (reference sequence). The V gene lost 6 bases and the J gene lost 10 bases, with 16 bases spanning the gap. The CDR3 spells CASSTGHQGSPLHF. The CDR3, as DNA: TGTGCCAGTAGCACGGGACACCAAGGATCACCCCTCCACTTT.

The chain carries TRBV3-1 (or the pseudogene TRBV3-2) and TRBJ1-6, with a possible D match to TRBD1 (6 bases). This CDR3 is built from 16 residues. Per the germline V gene, CDR1 is LGHDT and CDR2 is YNNKEL (reference sequence). V was pared by 3 bases and J by 7 bases, with 16 bases between. The CDR3 DNA is TGTGCCAGCAGCCATGGCGGGGGCTCAGTAAATTCACCCCTCCACTTT. This sequence encodes CASSHGGGSVNSPLHF.

The V call is TRBV6-4, the J call TRBJ1-6, with D perhaps matching TRBD1 (6 bases). V was cut by 3 bases and J by 8 bases, with 17 bases left in between. This CDR3 spans 16 amino acids. Per germline, CDR1 MRHNA and CDR2 SNTAGT. This CDR3 is CASSDIGGMKDSPLHF. CDR3 sequence (DNA): TGTGCCAGCAGTGATATAGGGGGAATGAAGGATTCACCCCTCCACTTT.

The rearrangement uses TRBV29-1 and TRBJ1-1; 8 positions match TRBD1. V trimming: 3 bases; J trimming: 1 base; junction bases outside the gene matches: 4. CDR1 is SQVTM, CDR2 ANQGSEA, per germline. This CDR3 spans 14 amino acids. DNA of the CDR3: TGCAGCGTTGAGTGGGGGACAGGGAACACTGAAGCTTTCTTT. Residues: CSVEWGTGNTEAFF. Filled out from reference TRBV29-1 and TRBJ1-1, the complete variable domain reads SAVISQKPSRDICQRGTSLTIQCQVDSQVTMMFWYRQQPGQSLTLIATANQGSEATYESGFVIDKFPISRPNLTFSTLTVSNMSPEDSSIYLCSVEWGTGNTEAFFGQGTRLTVV.

This chain joins TRBV18 and TRBJ2-3; D unclear. Germline V lookup: CDR1 KGHSH, CDR2 LQKENI. This CDR3 comprises 17 residues. V lost 1 base and J lost 1, with 15 bases in between. In DNA, the CDR3 is TGTGCCAGCTCACCACTGGTCGGAGTGGGTGGCACAGATACGCAGTATTTT. Encoded protein: CASSPLVGVGGTDTQYF.

V gene TRBV9 combines with J gene TRBJ1-2; D might be TRBD1 (6 bases). CDR1 and CDR2 (germline): SGDLS, YYNGEE. V was shortened by 3 bases and J by 3 bases, with 15 bases between the two germline ends. This CDR3 region has 15 residues. CDR3 amino acids: CASSAQGRGDYGYTF. The CDR3 bases are TGTGCCAGCAGCGCACAGGGACGGGGGGACTATGGCTACACCTTC. The full variable domain, its missing parts supplied by reference TRBV9 and TRBJ1-2, is DSGVTQTPKHLITATGQRVTLRCSPRSGDLSVYWYQQSLDQGLQFLIQYYNGEERAKGNILERFSAQQFPDLHSELNLSSLELGDSALYFCASSAQGRGDYGYTFGSGTRLTVV.

This chain links TRBV7-6 with TRBJ2-2, with D possibly TRBD1 on 6 matching bases. The CDR3 runs 15 residues. In germline, CDR1 is SGHVS, CDR2 FNYEAQ. Trimming pared 2 bases from V and 6 bases from J, leaving 13 bases between. The CDR3 loop is CASSLSFPGAGELFF. The CDR3 DNA reads TGTGCCAGCAGCTTATCCTTTCCAGGGGCCGGGGAGCTGTTTTTT.

The chain couples TRBV15 to TRBJ1-2; D might be TRBD1 (5 bases). In germline, CDR1 is LNHNV, CDR2 YYDKDF (reference sequence). Trimming took off 0 bases at V and 1 base at J, with 6 bases between the two ends. This CDR3 is built from 14 residues. The CDR3 reads CATSRDQGNYGYTF. The CDR3 DNA is TGTGCCACCAGCAGAGACCAGGGTAACTATGGCTACACCTTC.

V and J are TRBV6-5 and TRBJ2-5; no clear D gene. The CDR3 runs 15 residues. Germline V CDR1 and CDR2: MNHEY, SVGAGI. Trimming took 0 bases from V and 1 from J, leaving 9 bases between them. The CDR3 loop is CASSYSLWSQETQYF. The CDR3 nucleotides read TGTGCCAGCAGTTACTCGCTGTGGAGCCAAGAGACCCAGTACTTC.

The count of this clone is one. The rearrangement joins TRBV5-1 to TRBJ2-7; D might be TRBD2 (6 bases). Germline V gives CDR1 SGHRS, CDR2 YFSETQ. The CDR3 has 17 amino acids. V dropped 0 bases and J dropped 0 bases, with 16 bases sitting between them. CDR3 residues: CASSLGPAGSSSYEQYF. CDR3 coding DNA: TGCGCCAGCAGCTTGGGACCCGCGGGGTCCAGCTCCTACGAGCAGTACTTC.

The CDR3 is CASSFSTVNNEKLFF. The CDR3 DNA is TGTGCCAGCAGCTTTAGTACAGTGAACAATGAAAAACTGTTTTTT. The V gene is TRBV7-9, the J gene TRBJ1-4; D is undetermined. The CDR3 is made up of 15 amino acids. Germline CDR1 reads SEHNR; CDR2 reads FQNEAQ (reference sequence). V was clipped by 3 bases and J by 5 bases, with 13 bases between them.

The chain joins TRBV4-3 to TRBJ2-1; TRBD2 aligns across 7 bases. Germline V gene lookup returns CDR1 LGHNA and CDR2 YSLEER. The CDR3 spans 16 residues. V dropped 0 bases and J dropped 9; count of bases not matched to a gene: 11. The DNA of the CDR3 is TGCGCCAGCAGCCAAGAGGGAGGGTCCGGGCACGGTGAGCAGTTCTTC. Its translation: CASSQEGGSGHGEQFF.

J is TRBJ2-1 and V is TRBV3-1 (or the pseudogene TRBV3-2); 13 bases map to TRBD2. CDR1 is LGHDT, CDR2 YNNKEL, per germline (reference sequence). The CDR3 spans 20 residues. V was clipped by 2 bases and J by 0 bases; unmatched bases: 10. The CDR3 protein is CASSQPGLAGLLSSYNEQFF. DNA for the CDR3: TGTGCCAGCAGCCAACCGGGACTAGCGGGATTACTAAGCTCCTACAATGAGCAGTTCTTC.

The rearrangement uses TRBV5-1 and TRBJ2-5; possibly TRBD1 for D (6 bases). V lost 0 bases and J lost 2, with 8 bases in between. The germline V gene encodes CDR1 SGHRS and CDR2 YFSETQ. The CDR3 loop spans 14 amino acids. The CDR3 region is CASSLGQAQETQYF. CDR3 DNA sequence: TGCGCCAGCAGCTTGGGACAGGCACAAGAGACCCAGTACTTC.

The chain employs TRBV2 and TRBJ2-7; 8 bases agree with TRBD2. Per the germline V gene, CDR1 is SNHLY and CDR2 is FYNNEI. The CDR3 is 15 amino acids. The V gene end was trimmed by 7 bases and the J gene end by 2 bases; junction bases not matched to a gene: 10. The CDR3 is CASTEGLAGTYEQYF. CDR3 in DNA: TGTGCCAGCACCGAAGGGCTAGCGGGTACCTACGAGCAGTACTTC. The full variable domain, in which reference TRBV2 and TRBJ2-7 provide the parts outside the CDR3, is EPEVTQTPSHQVTQMGQEVILRCVPISNHLYFYWYRQILGQKVEFLVSFYNNEISEKSEIFDDQFSVERPDGSNFTLKIRSTKLEDSAMYFCASTEGLAGTYEQYFGPGTRLTVT.